The 29 T cell receptor beta chains below were found in one sample sequenced in a study of regulatory T cells in long-lasting Graves disease. Libraries of TCR beta came from iRepertoire HTBI primers plus Arm-PCR of CDR3 regions. One entry per CDR3 protein, called by TCRdb with MiXCR from the multiplex PCR reads. Here the sample spans fewer than 500,000 distinct CDR3 sequences, 16% being singletons. The time point denotes: newly diagnosed GD, antithyroid drugs for less than 3 months. RNA isolated from PBMCs was used to make the TCR library. These data were also filed under a second study, of T cells in Graves' hyperthyroidism and ophthalmopathy.

Specimen: peripheral blood mononuclear cells (PBMCs), collected at new diagnosis, from a patient treated with antithyroid drugs. These TCRs come from a man aged 35-49 years with Graves disease.

The sample holds many counts of this clonotype. The chain links TRBV12-3 or TRBV12-4 to TRBJ1-4; tentatively, D is TRBD1 (5 bases). This CDR3 is built from 15 residues. V lost 0 bases and J 5 bases, leaving 10 bases between the germline ends. The CDR3 DNA sequence: TGTGCCAGCAGTTTAGCGCCAGGGTTCAATGAAAAACTGTTTTTT. This translates into CASSLAPGFNEKLFF.

This sequence joins TRBV12-3 or TRBV12-4 and TRBJ2-1; TRBD2 matches at 13 bases. The CDR3 totals 17 residues. The V and J ends lost 5 bases and 5 bases, in that order; junction bases with no gene match: 9. CDR3 nucleotide sequence: TGTGCCAGCAGTCCTCGGACTAGCGGGGGTTTGAACAATGAGCAGTTCTTC. It specifies CASSPRTSGGLNNEQFF.

This clonotype appeared many times. The chain carries TRBV2 and TRBJ1-4, with D maybe TRBD1 (5 bases). Trimming took off 7 bases at V and 5 bases at J, with 17 bases between the two ends. Germline loops: CDR1 SNHLY, CDR2 FYNNEI. This CDR3 is built from 15 residues. CDR3 coding DNA: TGTGCCAGCAAAGAAGGGGACCTAAACAATGAAAAACTGTTTTTT. Translation gives CASKEGDLNNEKLFF.

In its sample, this clonotype was seen many times. The chain uses TRBV3-1 and TRBJ2-1; D is unresolved. Deletions cut 0 bases from V and 9 bases from J, with 9 bases between. This CDR3 has 13 residues. CDR1 LGHDT and CDR2 YNNKEL come from the germline V gene (reference sequence). The CDR3 coding sequence is TGTGCCAGCAGCCAAGATCCGAATAGTGAGCAGTTCTTC. It specifies CASSQDPNSEQFF.

This clonotype showed up just a few times. The chain joins TRBV5-1 to TRBJ2-5; D ambiguous. The CDR3 is 16 amino acids. CDR1 and CDR2 (germline): SGHRS, YFSETQ. V was pared by 0 bases and J by 5 bases, with 17 bases between. The CDR3 DNA reads TGCGCCAGCAGCTTGGCCATCGAAGTTTCTTTCGAGACCCAGTACTTC. Protein product: CASSLAIEVSFETQYF.

In its sample, this clonotype was seen many times. The chain employs TRBV11-2 and TRBJ2-2; 11 nucleotides line up with TRBD1. The CDR3 covers 16 residues. V was pared by 5 bases and J by 8 bases, with 10 bases of the junction left unmatched. Germline V CDR1 and CDR2: SGHAT, FQNNGV. CDR3 residues: CASSPLDRGLSGELFF. CDR3 DNA sequence: TGTGCCAGCAGCCCCTTGGACAGGGGGCTTTCAGGGGAGCTGTTTTTT.

The rearrangement uses TRBV27 and TRBJ1-3; D possibly corresponds to TRBD1 (6 bases). The V and J ends lost 5 bases and 1 base respectively, with 12 bases between them. Germline V CDR1 and CDR2: MNHEY, SMNVEV (reference sequence). The CDR3 has 15 residues. Here the CDR3 DNA reads TGTGCCAGCAGTGTACAGGGTCGATCTGGAAACACCATATATTTT. Encoded protein: CASSVQGRSGNTIYF.

This clonotype was detected many times. The genes are TRBV28 and TRBJ2-1, with D unresolved. Trimming took 3 bases from V and 5 from J, leaving 5 bases between them. The length of the CDR3 is 12 residues. Germline V gene lookup returns CDR1 MDHEN and CDR2 SYDVKM. The CDR3 sequence is CASSLPDNEQFF. CDR3 in DNA: TGTGCCAGCAGTTTGCCCGACAATGAGCAGTTCTTC. Looking up the rest from reference TRBV28 and TRBJ2-1 gives the full variable domain: DVKVTQSSRYLVKRTGEKVFLECVQDMDHENMFWYRQDPGLGLRLIYFSYDVKMKEKGDIPEGYSVSREKKERFSLILESASTNQTSMYLCASSLPDNEQFFGPGTRLTVL.

The rearrangement joins TRBV19 to TRBJ2-6; maybe TRBD1 (5 bases). CDR3 size: 15 residues. Germline CDR1 LNHDA, CDR2 SQIVND (reference sequence). Deletions cut 2 bases from V and 1 base from J, with 6 bases between. CDR3 loop: CASSIRGSGANVLTF. In nucleotides, the CDR3 is TGTGCCAGTAGTATAAGGGGTTCTGGGGCCAACGTCCTGACTTTC.

Comments on this clonotype: One junction end disagrees with the germline gene, perhaps due to a read error. The CDR3 DNA follows: TGCGCCAGCATTATAGAACGACAGGAGAAGCGGTTACTAGCCAAAAACATTCAGTACTTC. It encodes CASIIERQEKRLLAKNIQYF. This chain joins TRBV6-1 and TRBJ2-4; weak D call: TRBD1 (6 bases). Germline V lookup: CDR1 MNHNS, CDR2 SASEGT. The CDR3 sequence is 20 residues long.

Many counts were recorded for this clonotype. The junction and the germline gene differ at one end; a read error may be behind it. The V gene is TRBV5-1, the J gene TRBJ2-3, with D uncertain. The CDR3 loop spans 14 amino acids. CDR1 and CDR2 (germline): SGHRS, YFSETQ. CDR3 loop: CASSLGDPTDTQYF. DNA for the CDR3: TGTGCCAGCAGTTTGGGCGACCCCACAGATACGCAGTATTTT.

This clonotype was seen ten or more times. The rearrangement uses TRBV6-5 and TRBJ2-2, with D unresolved. Germline CDR1 and CDR2: MNHEY and SVGAGI. Trimming removed 4 bases at V and 0 bases at J, with 6 bases between. CDR3 length equals 14 residues. This chain's CDR3 is CASSFNANTGELFF. The CDR3 region has the DNA TGTGCCAGCAGTTTCAACGCGAACACCGGGGAGCTGTTTTTT.

About this clonotype: This likely stems from a read error, as it lies one base from a far larger clone. The J gene is TRBJ2-1, the V gene TRBV3-1; D may be TRBD2 (6 bases). The V gene's germline CDR1 is LGHDT and CDR2 YNNKEL (reference sequence). Trimming cost V 1 base and J 12 bases, with 7 bases left between them. CDR3 length: 11 residues. The CDR3 sequence: CASSQGGGQFF. The CDR3 coding sequence is TGTGCCAGCAGCCAAGGGGGAGGGCAGTTCTTC.

This clonotype was counted at least ten times. The CDR3 sequence: CASSDTVRVGVNTDTQYF. The CDR3 bases are TGTGCCAGCAGCGATACAGTAAGGGTTGGGGTGAACACAGATACGCAGTATTTT. This chain uses TRBV6-1 with TRBJ2-3, with no clear D. The CDR3 covers 18 residues. V was pared by 6 bases and J by 2 bases, with 24 bases between. Germline V gene data show CDR1 as MNHNS and CDR2 as SASEGT.

The chain uses TRBV7-8 and TRBJ1-5, with D unresolved. CDR3 length: 17 amino acids. Germline values: CDR1 SGHVS, CDR2 FQNEAQ. V was trimmed by 1 base and J by 0 bases, leaving 13 bases between them. The CDR3 DNA is TGTGCCAGCAGCTTAGGGTTTGCAGGAAATAGCAATCAGCCCCAGCATTTT. This encodes CASSLGFAGNSNQPQHF.

There are many counts of this clonotype. The chain has TRBV3-1 and TRBJ2-1, with D perhaps matching TRBD2 (5 bases). The CDR3 runs 14 residues. V lost 0 bases and J lost 9, with 12 bases in between. Per the germline V gene, CDR1 is LGHDT and CDR2 is YNNKEL (reference sequence). The CDR3 DNA reads TGTGCCAGCAGCCAAGAAACTAGATCCGGTGAGCAGTTCTTC. Translation: CASSQETRSGEQFF.

This clonotype was seen at least ten times. The chain is built from TRBV11-3 and TRBJ2-7; 10 bases match TRBD1. J was trimmed by 0 bases and V by 5 bases; bases with no gene match: 4. The CDR3 loop spans 15 amino acids. Germline V CDR1 and CDR2: SGHNT, YENEEA. CDR3 amino acids: CASSIWTGGSYEQYF. CDR3 DNA sequence: TGTGCCAGCAGCATCTGGACAGGGGGCTCCTACGAGCAGTACTTC.

This clonotype came up many times. The V call is TRBV12-3 or TRBV12-4, the J call TRBJ2-7, with 9 bases fitting TRBD1. Trimming took 5 bases from V and 5 from J; bases not matched to a gene: 13. This CDR3 region has 16 residues. The CDR3, as DNA: TGTGCCAGCAGTCCCAATGTCGGGACAGGGACCAACGAGCAGTACTTC. It specifies CASSPNVGTGTNEQYF.

This clonotype was picked up a small number of times. The chain links TRBV5-1 to TRBJ2-7; maybe TRBD2 (6 bases). The V gene's germline CDR1 is SGHRS and CDR2 YFSETQ. V was trimmed by 0 bases and J by 2 bases, leaving 15 bases between them. The CDR3 is made up of 16 amino acids. CDR3 DNA: TGCGCCAGCAGCTTGGTACTGGGCGGGAACGCCTACGAGCAGTACTTC. This codes for CASSLVLGGNAYEQYF.

The chain links TRBV2 to TRBJ1-4; D not certain. The germline V gene encodes CDR1 SNHLY and CDR2 FYNNEI. The CDR3 runs 16 residues. V lost 4 bases to trimming and J lost 7 bases, with 19 bases between them. DNA of the CDR3: TGTGCCAGCAGTGCCCGGCGGGGTCCCCCAAGTGAAAAACTGTTTTTT. This gives the protein CASSARRGPPSEKLFF.

This clonotype was detected many times. The rearrangement links TRBV20-1 to TRBJ2-1; 11 nucleotides align to TRBD2. The CDR3 is made up of 12 amino acids. The germline CDR1 and CDR2 sequences are DFQATT and SNEGSKA (reference sequence). V trimming: 2 bases; J trimming: 15 bases; junction bases outside the gene matches: 6. The CDR3 sequence is CSARNSGRASFF. The CDR3 nucleotides read TGCAGTGCTAGAAATAGCGGGAGGGCCTCGTTCTTC.

The genes are TRBV29-1 and TRBJ1-1; D is uncertain. The CDR3 has 14 amino acids. The ends were cut back, 4 bases at V and 3 bases at J, with 15 bases in the middle. Germline CDR1 and CDR2: SQVTM and ANQGSEA. CDR3 DNA: TGCAGCGTTGTGGCGCGGGGAACTTACACTGAAGCTTTCTTT. Encoded protein: CSVVARGTYTEAFF.

This clonotype has only a few counts. The rearrangement joins TRBV6-9 to TRBJ2-4, with D unclear. The CDR3 contains 16 residues. Trimming took 3 bases from V and 0 from J, leaving 12 bases between them. CDR1 is MNHGY, CDR2 SVAAGI, per germline. The CDR3 loop reads CASSYDFRLAKNIQYF. CDR3 DNA: TGTGCCAGCAGTTACGATTTCCGGCTAGCCAAAAACATTCAGTACTTC.

This clonotype was counted a few times. The CDR3 sequence is CASSPQLASDTQYF. The CDR3 region has the DNA TGTGCCAGCTCACCACAGCTAGCTTCAGATACGCAGTATTTT. The chain carries TRBV18 and TRBJ2-3; D is possibly TRBD2 (5 bases). Germline lookup yields CDR1 KGHSH and CDR2 LQKENI. V lost 1 base and J 4 bases, leaving 9 bases between the germline ends. The CDR3 runs 14 residues.

This sequence joins TRBV7-2 and TRBJ2-5, with 12 bases matching TRBD2. The CDR3 consists of 17 residues. The V segment lost 5 bases and the J segment 1 base; nucleotides outside the gene matches: 8. CDR1 and CDR2 from the germline V gene are SGHTA and FQGNSA. As DNA, the CDR3 is TGTGCCAGCAGCCCGCGTCTAGCGGGAGGGTCCCAAGAGACCCAGTACTTC. Protein sequence: CASSPRLAGGSQETQYF. Variable domain in full (rest from reference TRBV7-2 and TRBJ2-5): GAGVSQSPSNKVTEKGKDVELRCDPISGHTALYWYRQSLGQGLEFLIYFQGNSAPDKSGLPSDRFSAERTGGSVSTLTIQRTQQEDSAVYLCASSPRLAGGSQETQYFGPGTRLLVL.

Of note for this clonotype: This clone may be a read error of a much larger clone one base away. The V gene is TRBV11-2, the J gene TRBJ2-2; 8 nucleotides align to TRBD2. The CDR3 sequence is 14 residues long. Germline V gene sequence: CDR1 SGHAT, CDR2 FQNNGV. The junction had 5 bases not matched to a gene; V was cut back by 5 bases and J by 6 bases. For the CDR3, the DNA is TGTGCCAGCAGCGCGGGAGGAGGGTCCGGGGAGCTGTTTTTT. Translating gives CASSAGGGSGELFF.

The chain combines TRBV7-9 with TRBJ2-7, with 7 positions matching TRBD1. Germline loops: CDR1 SEHNR, CDR2 FQNEAQ (reference sequence). After removal of 1 base from V and 7 bases from J, the junction contained 7 bases not matched to a gene. This CDR3 has 14 amino acids. In DNA, the CDR3 is TGTGCCAGCAGCTTAGACAGGGGCTCGGGGGAGCAGTACTTC. Translating gives CASSLDRGSGEQYF.

This clonotype was observed at least ten times. This chain uses TRBV28 with TRBJ2-7; 8 bases are a match to TRBD1. Germline V gives CDR1 MDHEN, CDR2 SYDVKM. The CDR3 length is 15 residues. Trimming removed 7 bases from V and 1 base from J; junction bases left unmatched: 9. CDR3 in amino acids: CASTSGGARSYEQYF. The CDR3 DNA follows: TGTGCCAGCACGTCAGGGGGCGCGAGATCCTACGAGCAGTACTTC.

This clonotype showed up many times. V usage is TRBV6-5 and J usage is TRBJ2-7; no clear D. V was clipped by 4 bases and J by 4 bases, with 14 bases between them. Per germline, CDR1 MNHEY and CDR2 SVGAGI. CDR3 length: 14 residues. The chain's CDR3 is CASSSRVGSYEQYF. The DNA of the CDR3 is TGTGCCAGCAGTTCACGAGTCGGGTCGTACGAGCAGTACTTC.